Listed below are T cell receptor beta chains from one sample, sequenced in a study of blood T cell repertoires in COVID-19. Assay used: immunoSEQ multiplex PCR; TCRdb lists only in-frame clones, some missing. The sample holds under 500,000 clones, approximately 90% seen once. Input material: PBMCs or T cells enriched from blood (not recorded which). All receptors come from a man aged 30-40 years who had recovered from COVID-19. Both conserved end residues are part of each CDR3. D genes are given only for firm matches. Not every row has a clone size; where given, it reads once, few, many or a size class.

d_call j_call v_call clone_size cdr3_aa cdr3_nt
TRBD1 TRBJ2-1 TRBV19 few CASSVTGDKDEQFF TGTGCCAGTAGTGTAACAGGGGATAAGGATGAGCAGTTCTTC
- TRBJ2-7 TRBV28 - CASRPGTQSSYEQYF TGTGCCAGCAGGCCCGGGACACAGAGCTCCTACGAGCAGTACTTC
- TRBJ1-2 TRBV12-3/TRBV12-4 - CASRGLHNYGYTF TGTGCCAGCCGAGGATTACATAACTATGGCTACACCTTC
- TRBJ1-5 TRBV10-2 - CASSVSANQPQHF TGCGCCAGCAGTGTGTCAGCTAATCAGCCCCAGCATTTT
- TRBJ1-1 TRBV19 once CASSTDSRMNTEAFF TGTGCCAGTAGTACGGACAGCCGAATGAACACTGAAGCTTTCTTT
- TRBJ2-3 TRBV7-9 - CASSALTGSTDTQYF TGTGCCAGCAGCGCACTAACGGGGAGCACAGATACGCAGTATTTT
TRBD1 TRBJ1-1 TRBV27 - CASSPPPRDRGTEAFF TGTGCCAGCAGTCCACCACCCCGGGACAGAGGCACTGAAGCTTTCTTT
- TRBJ2-7 TRBV6-6 - CASSARTDYEQYF TGTGCCAGCAGTGCCCGGACAGATTACGAGCAGTACTTC
- TRBJ1-2 TRBV7-3 - CASSLWSTNYGYTF TGTGCCAGCAGCTTATGGAGTACCAACTATGGCTACACCTTC
- TRBJ1-1 TRBV14 - CASSQAGYTEAFF TGTGCCAGCAGCCAAGCAGGTTACACTGAAGCTTTCTTT
TRBD1 TRBJ2-2 TRBV4-1 - CASSQWAGGVTGELFF TGCGCCAGCAGCCAATGGGCAGGGGGCGTCACCGGGGAGCTGTTTTTT
TRBD1 TRBJ1-2 TRBV4-1 - CASSQITGTDSYGYTF TGCGCCAGCAGCCAAATAACCGGGACAGACTCCTATGGCTACACCTTC
- TRBJ2-1 TRBV20-1 - CSASYLVRVEQFF TGCAGTGCTAGTTATTTGGTCCGGGTTGAGCAGTTCTTC
TRBD2 TRBJ2-3 TRBV25-1 - CASESGRSGTDTQYF TGTGCCAGCGAAAGCGGGAGAAGTGGGACAGATACGCAGTATTTT
- TRBJ2-7 TRBV4-1 - CASSQLLAGNEQYF TGCGCCAGCAGCCAACTTCTCGCGGGGAACGAGCAGTACTTC
- TRBJ2-3 TRBV4-1 - CASSQGLSSTDTQYF TGCGCCAGCAGCCAAGGACTTTCTAGCACAGATACGCAGTATTTT
- TRBJ2-5 TRBV25-1 - CASSLGSQETQYF TGTGCCAGCAGTCTAGGATCTCAAGAGACCCAGTACTTC
- TRBJ2-1 TRBV6-5 - CASSYGALNNEQFF TGTGCCAGCAGTTACGGGGCGTTGAACAATGAGCAGTTCTTC
- TRBJ1-2 TRBV28 - CASSLPPSTKGYTF TGTGCCAGCAGTTTACCGCCCTCGACTAAAGGCTACACCTTC
TRBD1 TRBJ1-1 TRBV28 - CASTEGTGKGWAFF TGTGCCAGCACCGAAGGGACAGGGAAGGGGTGGGCTTTCTTT
- TRBJ1-3 TRBV19 - CAREPGFGNTIYF TGTGCCAGGGAACCAGGTTTCGGAAACACCATATATTTT
- TRBJ1-1 TRBV5-1 - CASSLLTGQNTEAFF TGCGCCAGCAGTTTACTGACAGGACAGAACACTGAAGCTTTCTTT
- TRBJ1-4 TRBV11-2 - CASSLSTVNEKLFF TGTGCCAGCAGCTTAAGTACAGTCAATGAAAAACTGTTTTTT
TRBD1 TRBJ2-3 TRBV5-6 - CASSLWDREGTQYF TGTGCCAGCAGCTTGTGGGACAGGGAGGGTACGCAGTATTTT
- TRBJ2-1 TRBV7-9 - CASSLGRAEVNEQFF TGTGCCAGCAGCTTAGGGAGGGCCGAAGTTAATGAGCAGTTCTTC
- TRBJ2-7 TRBV18 - CASSPAHSREQYF TGTGCCAGCTCACCAGCCCACAGCCGGGAGCAGTACTTC
- TRBJ1-2 TRBV29-1 once CSVGGGNGYGYTF TGCAGCGTTGGAGGGGGAAATGGCTATGGCTACACCTTC
TRBD2 TRBJ2-2 TRBV6-5 - CASSGLASNTGELFF TGTGCCAGCAGCGGACTAGCGTCGAACACCGGGGAGCTGTTTTTT
- TRBJ2-7 TRBV12-3/TRBV12-4 - CASSPSSGYEQYF TGTGCCAGCAGTCCATCGTCAGGCTACGAGCAGTACTTC
- TRBJ1-5 TRBV2 few CASGEGFNQPQHF TGTGCCAGCGGGGAGGGATTCAATCAGCCCCAGCATTTT
TRBD1 TRBJ1-1 TRBV6-5 - CASSYGQGNTEAFF TGTGCCAGCAGTTACGGACAGGGTAACACTGAAGCTTTCTTT
TRBD1 TRBJ1-3 TRBV6-4 few CATPGQISGNTIYF TGTGCCACCCCGGGACAGATCTCTGGAAACACCATATATTTT
- TRBJ1-3 TRBV18 - CASSPLDRGTGNTIYF TGTGCCAGCTCACCACTCGACCGGGGGACTGGAAACACCATATATTTT
- TRBJ2-6 TRBV12-5 once CATGTIFSGANVLTF TGTGCTACCGGGACAATTTTCTCTGGGGCCAACGTCCTGACTTTC
- TRBJ1-2 TRBV12-3/TRBV12-4 - CASSPTDFYGYTF TGTGCCAGCAGCCCGACAGACTTCTATGGCTACACCTTC
- TRBJ2-3 TRBV27 - CASKVSTIPSTDTQYF TGTGCCAGCAAGGTTAGCACCATTCCTAGCACAGATACGCAGTATTTT
- TRBJ2-5 TRBV2 - CASSGLPGETQYF TGTGCCAGCAGTGGACTCCCGGGGGAGACCCAGTACTTC
TRBD2 TRBJ2-1 TRBV5-6 - CASSTEAAGRGYNEQFF TGTGCCAGCAGCACTGAAGCGGCCGGGAGGGGGTACAATGAGCAGTTCTTC
- TRBJ1-2 TRBV24-1 once CATSDAGGYTF TGTGCCACCAGTGACGCCGGGGGCTACACCTTC
- TRBJ2-3 TRBV6-5 - CAGQGSPSADTQYF TGTGCGGGGCAGGGGTCCCCTTCGGCAGATACGCAGTATTTT
- TRBJ1-2 TRBV10-3 once CAISELDGRRGYTF TGTGCCATCAGTGAGCTGGACGGGAGGAGAGGCTACACCTTC
- TRBJ2-3 TRBV5-5 - CASSLDRNTDTQYF TGTGCCAGCAGCTTGGACAGAAACACAGATACGCAGTATTTT
TRBD1 TRBJ1-2 TRBV28 - CASRPPSQGLGYTF TGTGCCAGCAGGCCTCCTTCACAGGGGTTAGGCTACACCTTC
- TRBJ1-5 TRBV28 once CASRSVGDQHF TGTGCCAGCAGATCTGTCGGGGACCAGCATTTT
- TRBJ2-1 TRBV19 - CASSLRVSDNEQFF TGTGCCAGTAGTCTCAGGGTATCGGACAATGAGCAGTTCTTC
TRBD2 TRBJ2-7 TRBV5-1 - CASSPGLENVYEQYF TGCGCCAGCAGCCCGGGACTAGAGAACGTCTACGAGCAGTACTTC
- TRBJ2-3 TRBV7-9 - CASSLGGPISRTDTQYF TGTGCCAGCAGCTTAGGAGGGCCTATAAGTCGCACAGATACGCAGTATTTT